A single sample is the source of the 15 T cell receptor beta chains below, sequenced in a study of shared clonotypes between healthy human individuals. Here immunoSEQ multiplex PCR was the method, and the copy in TCRdb shows in-frame clones only, minus some. The data show a few million clones, more than 80% seen once. Sequenced input: naive CD4+ T cells from PBMCs. Subset: CD45RA+ positively selected. The receptors were gathered from a man aged 18-30 years in good health. Some clones in this sample may be carry-over from other donors' samples.

This CDR3 is CASSALAGVLNEQFF. The CDR3 DNA reads as TGTGCCAGCAGCGCACTAGCGGGAGTACTAAATGAGCAGTTCTTC. The V call is TRBV7-9, the J call TRBJ2-1; TRBD2 matches at 11 bases. The germline V gene encodes CDR1 SEHNR and CDR2 FQNEAQ (reference sequence). The trim removed 5 bases at V and 7 bases at J, leaving 7 bases unmatched. CDR3 length: 15 residues.

The sample holds a few counts of this clone. Other DNA sequences in this sample translate to the same CDR3. The DNA for the CDR3 is TGCGCCAGCAGCTTGGCCGGGACAGGGGGCGACGAGCAGTACTTC. It is translated as CASSLAGTGGDEQYF. The chain couples TRBV5-1 to TRBJ2-7; 12 bases line up with TRBD1. This CDR3 spans 15 amino acids. Germline V gives CDR1 SGHRS, CDR2 YFSETQ. The trim removed 0 bases at V and 5 bases at J, leaving 3 bases unmatched.

In this sample, this clone turned up once. The chain has TRBV18 and TRBJ2-3; D unclear. The CDR3 contains 13 residues. V lost 4 bases to trimming and J lost 4 bases, with 9 bases between them. Germline V gene data show CDR1 as KGHSH and CDR2 as LQKENI. The CDR3 is CASSRGRADTQYF. The CDR3 DNA reads as TGTGCCAGCTCACGGGGTCGGGCAGATACGCAGTATTTT.

The chain uses TRBV7-9 and TRBJ2-3, with TRBD2 identical over 14 bases. CDR3 length: 16 amino acids. With 5 bases clipped from V and 9 bases from J, the junction kept 10 bases outside the gene matches. CDR1 SEHNR and CDR2 FQNEAQ come from the germline V gene (reference sequence). CDR3 sequence: CASSASGTSGGRTQYF. In DNA form, the CDR3 reads TGTGCCAGCAGCGCCTCTGGGACTAGCGGGGGTAGGACGCAGTATTTT.

The chain links TRBV2 to TRBJ2-7; 7 positions agree with TRBD2. Germline loops: CDR1 SNHLY, CDR2 FYNNEI. The CDR3 runs 13 residues. J lost 2 bases, V lost 6 bases, and 4 bases had no gene match. CDR3 sequence reads: CASRGGSAYEQYF. In DNA form, the CDR3 reads TGTGCCAGCAGAGGCGGGAGTGCCTACGAGCAGTACTTC.

This clone was seen at least ten times. This chain connects TRBV28 to TRBJ2-7; no firm D call. CDR1 is MDHEN, CDR2 SYDVKM, per germline. The CDR3 is 16 residues long. Trimming took off 5 bases at V and 2 bases at J, with 19 bases between the two ends. The CDR3 DNA reads as TGTGCCAGCAGTCCCTACCCCCAGGTGCCTACCTACGAGCAGTACTTC. Translated: CASSPYPQVPTYEQYF.

The rearrangement links TRBV18 to TRBJ2-7; D is tentatively TRBD1 or TRBD2 (5 bases each). In germline, CDR1 is KGHSH, CDR2 LQKENI. The V end was cut by 3 bases, the J end by 8 bases, with 26 bases between. The CDR3 has 17 amino acids. Written as DNA, the CDR3 is TGTGCCAGCTCACCCTCGTGGCCCGGGACCAACCCTACCCAGCAGTACTTC. Translating it yields CASSPSWPGTNPTQQYF.

The rearrangement uses TRBV6-6 and TRBJ1-1; possibly TRBD1 for D (5 bases). Germline V gives CDR1 MNHNY, CDR2 SVGAGI (reference sequence). The CDR3 consists of 15 residues. The ends were cut back, 6 bases at V and 1 base at J, with 15 bases in the middle. CDR3 in DNA: TGTGCCAGCAGCCCCAGGGTAATCTGGAACACTGAAGCTTTCTTT. It specifies CASSPRVIWNTEAFF.

The chain uses TRBV7-8 and TRBJ2-5, with a tentative D call TRBD2 (6 bases). The CDR3 length is 15 residues. V shed 3 bases and J shed 2 bases, with 13 bases lying between them. CDR1 and CDR2 (germline): SGHVS, FQNEAQ. The CDR3 here is CASSLGGSTQETQYF. CDR3 DNA: TGTGCCAGCAGCTTGGGGGGATCGACACAAGAGACCCAGTACTTC.

V and J are TRBV6-5 and TRBJ1-1; no clear D gene. V dropped 5 bases and J dropped 10 bases, with 17 bases sitting between them. This CDR3 comprises 13 residues. Germline V CDR1 and CDR2: MNHEY, SVGAGI. The DNA of the CDR3 is TGTGCCAGCAGTCAGGACGGATCGCGGCTAGCTTTCTTT. The encoded protein is CASSQDGSRLAFF.

The chain uses TRBV5-1 and TRBJ2-7; 9 bases align to TRBD2. Germline values: CDR1 SGHRS, CDR2 YFSETQ. CDR3 length equals 14 residues. V lost 0 bases, J lost 5 bases, and 3 bases stayed unmatched. The CDR3, as DNA: TGCGCCAGCAGCTTGGGGGCTAGCGGGAACGAGCAGTACTTC. It yields the protein CASSLGASGNEQYF.

The chain uses TRBV11-2 and TRBJ2-5, with 14 bases identical to TRBD2. Germline V gene sequence: CDR1 SGHAT, CDR2 FQNNGV. V shed 5 bases and J 2 bases; nucleotides not matched to a gene: 4. This CDR3 comprises 16 residues. The CDR3 protein is CASSDGLAGGQETQYF. In DNA form, the CDR3 reads TGTGCCAGCAGCGATGGACTAGCGGGGGGTCAAGAGACCCAGTACTTC.

This clone occurred once. Within the sample, other DNA sequences also encode this same CDR3. J is TRBJ1-4 and V is TRBV4-1, with a possible D match to TRBD1 (5 bases). Germline V gene sequence: CDR1 MGHRA, CDR2 YSYEKL. Deletions cut 1 base from V and 4 bases from J, with 13 bases between. The CDR3 totals 16 residues. CDR3 sequence: CASSQGARGGNEKLFF. CDR3 DNA sequence: TGCGCCAGCAGCCAAGGGGCTCGGGGGGGTAATGAAAAACTGTTTTTT.

J is TRBJ2-5 and V is TRBV14, with D unclear. Germline CDR1 and CDR2: SGHDN and FVKESK. V was trimmed by 2 bases and J by 1 base, leaving 8 bases between them. There are 14 residues in the CDR3. The CDR3 protein is CASSQTAVQETQYF. Here the CDR3 DNA reads TGTGCCAGCAGCCAAACAGCCGTCCAAGAGACCCAGTACTTC.

The sample holds one count of this clone. This CDR3 is also generated by other DNA sequences in the sample. CDR3 bases: TGTGCCAGCAGTGAAAGCGGGGTGGGGAACATTCAGTACTTC. This codes for CASSESGVGNIQYF. This rearrangement joins TRBV6-1 to TRBJ2-4; the match to TRBD2 covers 7 bases. CDR3 length: 14 amino acids. The junction had 5 bases not matched to a gene; V was cut back by 2 bases and J by 7 bases. Looked up from germline, CDR1 is MNHNS and CDR2 is SASEGT.